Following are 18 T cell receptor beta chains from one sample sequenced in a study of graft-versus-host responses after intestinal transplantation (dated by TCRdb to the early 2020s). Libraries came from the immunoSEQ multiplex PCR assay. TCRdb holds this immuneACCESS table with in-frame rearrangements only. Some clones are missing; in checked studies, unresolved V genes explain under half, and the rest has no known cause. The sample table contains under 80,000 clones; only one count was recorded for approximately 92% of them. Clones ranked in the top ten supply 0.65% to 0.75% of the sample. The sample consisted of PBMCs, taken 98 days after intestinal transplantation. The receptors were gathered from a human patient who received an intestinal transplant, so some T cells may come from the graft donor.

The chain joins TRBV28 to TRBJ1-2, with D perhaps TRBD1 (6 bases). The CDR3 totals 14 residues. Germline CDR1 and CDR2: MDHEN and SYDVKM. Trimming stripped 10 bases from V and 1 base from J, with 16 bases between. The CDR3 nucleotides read TGTGCCACCAACTTAGGAGGGGGTAACTATGGCTACACCTTC. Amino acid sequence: CATNLGGGNYGYTF.

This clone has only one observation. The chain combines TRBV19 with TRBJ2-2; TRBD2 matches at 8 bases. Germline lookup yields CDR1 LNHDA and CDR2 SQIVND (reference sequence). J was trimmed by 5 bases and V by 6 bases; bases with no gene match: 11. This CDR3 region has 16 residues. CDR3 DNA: TGTGCCAGTAGCAAGCGGGAGCCCCCGGGGACCGGGGAGCTGTTTTTT. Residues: CASSKREPPGTGELFF.

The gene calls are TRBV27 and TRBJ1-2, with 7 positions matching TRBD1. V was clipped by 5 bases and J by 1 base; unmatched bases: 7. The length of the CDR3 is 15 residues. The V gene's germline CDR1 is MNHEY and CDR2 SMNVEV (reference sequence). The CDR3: CASSLQGTFNYGYTF. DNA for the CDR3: TGTGCCAGCAGTCTACAGGGGACGTTTAACTATGGCTACACCTTC.

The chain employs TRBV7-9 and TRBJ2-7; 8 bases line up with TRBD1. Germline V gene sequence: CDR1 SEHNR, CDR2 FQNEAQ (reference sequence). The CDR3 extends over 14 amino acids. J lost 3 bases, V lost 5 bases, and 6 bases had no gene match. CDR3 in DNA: TGTGCCAGCAGCCACCGGGACAGGAACTACGAGCAGTACTTC. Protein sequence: CASSHRDRNYEQYF.

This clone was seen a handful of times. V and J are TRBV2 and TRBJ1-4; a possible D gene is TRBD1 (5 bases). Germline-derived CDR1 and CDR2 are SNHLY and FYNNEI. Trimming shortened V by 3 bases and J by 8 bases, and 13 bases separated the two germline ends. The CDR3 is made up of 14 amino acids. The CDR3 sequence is CASSDRRDGEKLFF. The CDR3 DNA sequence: TGTGCCAGCAGTGACAGGAGGGACGGGGAAAAACTGTTTTTT.

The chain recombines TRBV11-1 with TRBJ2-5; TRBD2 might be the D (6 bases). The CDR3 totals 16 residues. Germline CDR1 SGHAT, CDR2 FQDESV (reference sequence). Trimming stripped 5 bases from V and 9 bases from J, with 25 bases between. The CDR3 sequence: CASSQYQRGTQDPQYF. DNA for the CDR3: TGTGCCAGCAGCCAATACCAACGCGGGACTCAAGATCCCCAGTACTTC. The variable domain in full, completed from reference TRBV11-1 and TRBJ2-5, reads EAEVAQSPRYKITEKSQAVAFWCDPISGHATLYWYRQILGQGPELLVQFQDESVVDDSQLPKDRFSAERLKGVDSTLKIQPAELGDSAMYLCASSQYQRGTQDPQYFGPGTRLLVL.

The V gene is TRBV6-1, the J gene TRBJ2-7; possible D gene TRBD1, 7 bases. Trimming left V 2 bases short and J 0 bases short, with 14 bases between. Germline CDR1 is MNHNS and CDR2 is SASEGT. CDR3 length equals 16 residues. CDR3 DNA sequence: TGTGCCAGCAGTGAATTCCGACAGGGAGGCTCCTACGAGCAGTACTTC. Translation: CASSEFRQGGSYEQYF.

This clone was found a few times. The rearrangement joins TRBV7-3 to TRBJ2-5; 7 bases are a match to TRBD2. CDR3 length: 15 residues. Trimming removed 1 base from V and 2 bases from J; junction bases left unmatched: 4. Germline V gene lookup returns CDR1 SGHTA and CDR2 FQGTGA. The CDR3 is CASSLNGGTQETQYF. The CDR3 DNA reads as TGTGCCAGCAGCTTAAACGGGGGGACTCAAGAGACCCAGTACTTC. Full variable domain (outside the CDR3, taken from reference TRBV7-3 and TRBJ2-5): GAGVSQTPSNKVTEKGKYVELRCDPISGHTALYWYRQSLGQGPEFLIYFQGTGAADDSGLPNDRFFAVRPEGSVSTLKIQRTERGDSAVYLCASSLNGGTQETQYFGPGTRLLVL.

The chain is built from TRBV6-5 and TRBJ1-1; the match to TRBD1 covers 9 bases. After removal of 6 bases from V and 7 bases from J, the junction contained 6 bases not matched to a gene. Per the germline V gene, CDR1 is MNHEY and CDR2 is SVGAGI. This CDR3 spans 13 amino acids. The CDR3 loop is CASSRGTGSEAFF. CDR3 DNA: TGTGCCAGCAGCCGTGGGACAGGGAGTGAAGCTTTCTTT.

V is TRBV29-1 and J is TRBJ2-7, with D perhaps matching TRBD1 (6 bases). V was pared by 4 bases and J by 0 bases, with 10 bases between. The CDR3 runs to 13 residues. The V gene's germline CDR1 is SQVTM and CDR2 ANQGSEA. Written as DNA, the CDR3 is TGCAGCGTTGTGTCAGGGGCCTCCTACGAGCAGTACTTC. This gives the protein CSVVSGASYEQYF.

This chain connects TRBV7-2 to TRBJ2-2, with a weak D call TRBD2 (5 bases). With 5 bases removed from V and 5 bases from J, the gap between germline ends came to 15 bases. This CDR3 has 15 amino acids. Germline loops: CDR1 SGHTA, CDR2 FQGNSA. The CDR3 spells CASSLISATTGELFF. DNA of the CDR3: TGTGCCAGCAGCCTGATTAGCGCGACGACCGGGGAGCTGTTTTTT.

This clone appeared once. The chain's CDR3 is CASSPLRASQGYNEQFF. The CDR3 DNA reads TGTGCCAGCAGCCCCTTGAGGGCTAGCCAGGGGTACAATGAGCAGTTCTTC. This chain uses TRBV4-2 with TRBJ2-1, with D tentatively TRBD1 (6 bases). With 4 bases removed from V and 4 bases from J, the gap between germline ends came to 20 bases. This CDR3 comprises 17 residues. Looked up from germline, CDR1 is LGHNA and CDR2 is YNFKEQ.

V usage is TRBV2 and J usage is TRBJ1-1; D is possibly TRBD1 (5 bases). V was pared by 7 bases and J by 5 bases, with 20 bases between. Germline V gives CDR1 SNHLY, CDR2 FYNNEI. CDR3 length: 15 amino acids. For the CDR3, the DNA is TGTGCCAGCAACGCGGGCTCAGTGGGGGGGACTGAAGCTTTCTTT. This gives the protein CASNAGSVGGTEAFF. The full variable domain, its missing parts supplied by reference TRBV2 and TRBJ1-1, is EPEVTQTPSHQVTQMGQEVILRCVPISNHLYFYWYRQILGQKVEFLVSFYNNEISEKSEIFDDQFSVERPDGSNFTLKIRSTKLEDSAMYFCASNAGSVGGTEAFFGQGTRLTVV.

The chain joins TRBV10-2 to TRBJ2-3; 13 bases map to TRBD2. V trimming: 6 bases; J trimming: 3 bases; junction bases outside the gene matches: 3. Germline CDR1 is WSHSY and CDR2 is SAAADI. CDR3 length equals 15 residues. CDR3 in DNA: TGCGCCAGCAGAGAACTAGCGGGGGGGACAGATACGCAGTATTTT. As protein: CASRELAGGTDTQYF.

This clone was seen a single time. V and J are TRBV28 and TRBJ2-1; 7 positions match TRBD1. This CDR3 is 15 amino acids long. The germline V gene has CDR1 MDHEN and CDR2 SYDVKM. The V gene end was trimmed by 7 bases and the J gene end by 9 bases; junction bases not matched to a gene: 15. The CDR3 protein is CASTLQPRGSSEQFF. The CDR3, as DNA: TGTGCCAGCACCCTGCAACCCAGGGGGTCAAGTGAGCAGTTCTTC.

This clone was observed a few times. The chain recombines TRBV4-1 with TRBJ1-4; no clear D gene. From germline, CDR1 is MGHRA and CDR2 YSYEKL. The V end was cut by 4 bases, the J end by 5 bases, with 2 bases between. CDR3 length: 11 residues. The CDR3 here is CASSRNEKLFF. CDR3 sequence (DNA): TGCGCCAGCAGCCGGAATGAAAAACTGTTTTTT.

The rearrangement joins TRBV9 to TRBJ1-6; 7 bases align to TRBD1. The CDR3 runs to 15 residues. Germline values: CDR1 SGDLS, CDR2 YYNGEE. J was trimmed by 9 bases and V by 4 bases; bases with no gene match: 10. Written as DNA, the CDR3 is TGTGCCAGCAGCCCCCGGGAAGGGGGCCTTTCACCCCTCCACTTT. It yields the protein CASSPREGGLSPLHF.

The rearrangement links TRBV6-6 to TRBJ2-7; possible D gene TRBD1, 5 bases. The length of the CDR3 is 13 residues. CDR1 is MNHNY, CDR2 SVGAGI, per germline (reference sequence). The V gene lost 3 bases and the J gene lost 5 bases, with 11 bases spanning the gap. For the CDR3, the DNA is TGTGCCAGCAGTTATCAGGGTTCGGACGAGCAGTACTTC. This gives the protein CASSYQGSDEQYF.